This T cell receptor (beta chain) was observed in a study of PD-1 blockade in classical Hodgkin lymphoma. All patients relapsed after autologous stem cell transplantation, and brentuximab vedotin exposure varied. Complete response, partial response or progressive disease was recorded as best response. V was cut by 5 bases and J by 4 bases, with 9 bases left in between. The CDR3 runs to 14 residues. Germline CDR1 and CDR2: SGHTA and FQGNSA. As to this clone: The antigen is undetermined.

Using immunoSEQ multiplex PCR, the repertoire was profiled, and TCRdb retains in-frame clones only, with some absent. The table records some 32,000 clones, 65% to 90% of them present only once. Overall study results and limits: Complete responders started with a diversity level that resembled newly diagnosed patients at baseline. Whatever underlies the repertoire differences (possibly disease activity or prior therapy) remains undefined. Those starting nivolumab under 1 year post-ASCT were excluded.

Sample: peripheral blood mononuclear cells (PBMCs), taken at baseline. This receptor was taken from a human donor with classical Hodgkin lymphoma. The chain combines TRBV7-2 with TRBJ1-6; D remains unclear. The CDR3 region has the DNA TGTGCCAGCAGCCCCGGGTATTATAATTCACCCCTCCACTTT. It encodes CASSPGYYNSPLHF.